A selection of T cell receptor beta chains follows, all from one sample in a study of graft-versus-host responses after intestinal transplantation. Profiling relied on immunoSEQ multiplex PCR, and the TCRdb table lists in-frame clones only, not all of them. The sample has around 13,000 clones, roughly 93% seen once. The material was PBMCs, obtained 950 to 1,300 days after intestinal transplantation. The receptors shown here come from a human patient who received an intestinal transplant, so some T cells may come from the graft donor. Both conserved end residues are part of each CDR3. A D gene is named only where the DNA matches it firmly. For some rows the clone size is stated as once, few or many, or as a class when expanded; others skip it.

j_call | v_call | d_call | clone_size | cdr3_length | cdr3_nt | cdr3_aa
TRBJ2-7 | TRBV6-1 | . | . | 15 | TGTGCCAGCAGTGCCGACAGCCACCTCTCCTACGAGCAGTACTTC | CASSADSHLSYEQYF
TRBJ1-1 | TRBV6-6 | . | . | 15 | TGTGCCAGCGAGGTTCCGGGGGGAATGAACACTGAAGCTTTCTTT | CASEVPGGMNTEAFF
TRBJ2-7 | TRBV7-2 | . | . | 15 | TGTGCCAGCAGCTTATTTCAAGGGAGTCTACGCGAGCAGTACTTC | CASSLFQGSLREQYF
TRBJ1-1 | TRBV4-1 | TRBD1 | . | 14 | TGCGCCAGCAGCCCGGAGTGGACAGGGACTGAAGCTTTCTTT | CASSPEWTGTEAFF
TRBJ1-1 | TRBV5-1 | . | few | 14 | TGCGCCAGCAGCTCCCTTCCAGGGGACACTGAAGCTTTCTTT | CASSSLPGDTEAFF
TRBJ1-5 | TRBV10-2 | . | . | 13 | TGCGCCAGCAGGAATACAGGGAACCAGCCCCAGCATTTT | CASRNTGNQPQHF
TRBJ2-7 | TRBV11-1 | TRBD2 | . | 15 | TGTGCCAGCAGCTCCAGACTAGCGGGGGTCTATGAGCAGTACTTC | CASSSRLAGVYEQYF
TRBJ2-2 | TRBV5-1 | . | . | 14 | TGCGCCAGCAGCCCGAGGACAGACACCGGGGAGCTGTTTTTT | CASSPRTDTGELFF
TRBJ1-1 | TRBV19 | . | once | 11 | TGTGCCAGTACCCTGTCCGGGGAAGCTTTCTTT | CASTLSGEAFF
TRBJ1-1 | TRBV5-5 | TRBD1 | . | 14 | TGTGCCAGCTTCTGGACAGGTGTGAACACTGAAGCTTTCTTT | CASFWTGVNTEAFF
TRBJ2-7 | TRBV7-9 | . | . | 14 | TGTGCCAGCAGCTTAGCGTCAGATCACTACGAGCAGTACTTC | CASSLASDHYEQYF
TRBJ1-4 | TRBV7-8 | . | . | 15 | TGTGCCAGCAGCTTAGGCGGGGCGGGTAATGAAAAACTGTTTTTT | CASSLGGAGNEKLFF
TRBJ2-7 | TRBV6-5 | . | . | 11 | TGTGCCAGCAGACGAGAGGGCGAGCAGTACTTC | CASRREGEQYF
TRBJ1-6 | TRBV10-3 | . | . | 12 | TGTGCCATCAGTGCACTAAACTCACCCCTCCACTTT | CAISALNSPLHF
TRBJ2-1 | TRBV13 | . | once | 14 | TGTGCCAGCAGAGCTTTTGCCTCGGGGTATGAGCAGTTCTTC | CASRAFASGYEQFF
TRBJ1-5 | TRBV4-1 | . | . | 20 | TGCGCCAGCAGCCAAGACTCTCTCGAATCATGGGTTGAGGTCTATCAGCCCCAGCATTTT | CASSQDSLESWVEVYQPQHF
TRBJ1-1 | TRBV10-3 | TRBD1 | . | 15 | TGTGCCATCAGCTCAAACAGGGGTGTGAACACTGAAGCTTTCTTT | CAISSNRGVNTEAFF
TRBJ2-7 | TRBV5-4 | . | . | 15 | TGTGCCAGCAGCTTGGCGTCAGACAACCTCTACGAGCAGTACTTC | CASSLASDNLYEQYF
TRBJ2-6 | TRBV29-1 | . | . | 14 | TGCAGCGTCGAGTGGCAGCCTGGGGCCAACGTCCTGACTTTC | CSVEWQPGANVLTF
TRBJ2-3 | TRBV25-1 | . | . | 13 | TGTGCCAGCGCCCCGCCAGGCACAGATACGCAGTATTTT | CASAPPGTDTQYF
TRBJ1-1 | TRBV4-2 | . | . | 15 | TGTGCCAGCAGCACCCCAACACAGGGGAACACTGAAGCTTTCTTT | CASSTPTQGNTEAFF
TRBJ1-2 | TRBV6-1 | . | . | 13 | TGTGCCAGCAGTGTAGGGGGGGACTATGGCTACACCTTC | CASSVGGDYGYTF
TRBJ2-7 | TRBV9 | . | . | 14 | TGTGCCAGCACCCCGGGGGACACCAATTACGAGCAGTACTTC | CASTPGDTNYEQYF
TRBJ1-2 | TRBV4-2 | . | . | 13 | TGTGCCAGCAGCTTGAGTACTTCATATGGCTACACCTTC | CASSLSTSYGYTF
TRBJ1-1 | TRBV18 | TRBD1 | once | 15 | TGTGCCAGCTCACCACCAGGGGGCGTGAGGACTGAAGCTTTCTTT | CASSPPGGVRTEAFF
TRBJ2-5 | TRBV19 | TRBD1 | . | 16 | TGTGCCAGTAGTATAGCCCGGGGACAGGGGAAAGAGACCCAGTACTTC | CASSIARGQGKETQYF
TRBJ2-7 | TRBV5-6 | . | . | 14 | TGTGCCAGCAGCTTGGGGGGGAGCTCCTACGAGCAGTACTTC | CASSLGGSSYEQYF
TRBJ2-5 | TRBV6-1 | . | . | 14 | TGTGCCACCCACCGGGGGACAGCCGGGGAGACCCAGTACTTC | CATHRGTAGETQYF
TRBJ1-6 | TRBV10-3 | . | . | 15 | TGTGCCATCAGTGATAAGGGAACGGGTAATTCACCCCTCCACTTT | CAISDKGTGNSPLHF